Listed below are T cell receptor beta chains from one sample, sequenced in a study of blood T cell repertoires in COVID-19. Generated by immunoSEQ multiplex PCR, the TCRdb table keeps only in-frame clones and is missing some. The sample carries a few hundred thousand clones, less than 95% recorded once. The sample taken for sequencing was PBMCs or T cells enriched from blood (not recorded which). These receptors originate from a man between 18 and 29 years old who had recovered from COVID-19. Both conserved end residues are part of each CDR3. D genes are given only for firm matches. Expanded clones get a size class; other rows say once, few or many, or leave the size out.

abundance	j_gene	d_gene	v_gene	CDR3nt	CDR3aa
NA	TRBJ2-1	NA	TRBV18	TGTGCCAGCTCACCACCTCTGACACTCTCCTACAATGAGCAGTTCTTC	CASSPPLTLSYNEQFF
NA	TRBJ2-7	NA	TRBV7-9	TGTGCCAGCAGCTTTGAGTGGGGCGGAGCCTCCTACGAGCAGTACTTC	CASSFEWGGASYEQYF
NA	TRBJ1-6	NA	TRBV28	TGTGCCAGCAGCCCGGGAGGGGGATCCTATAATTCACCCCTCCACTTT	CASSPGGGSYNSPLHF
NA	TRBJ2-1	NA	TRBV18	TGTGCCAGCTCACCATCTCGGGAGTCATACAATGAGCAGTTCTTC	CASSPSRESYNEQFF
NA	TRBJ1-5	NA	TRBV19	TGTGCCAGTACGCTGGTGGCATCTAGCAATCAGCCCCAGCATTTT	CASTLVASSNQPQHF
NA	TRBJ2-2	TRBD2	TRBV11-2	TGTGCCAGCAGCTTAGTCGGGAGGACGACCGGGGAGCTGTTTTTT	CASSLVGRTTGELFF
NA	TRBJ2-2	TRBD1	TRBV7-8	TGTGCCAGCAGCGACGGACAGGGGGCCACCGGGGAGCTGTTTTTT	CASSDGQGATGELFF
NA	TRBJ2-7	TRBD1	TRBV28	TGTGCCAGTTCAGGGGGCTACGAGCAGTACTTC	CASSGGYEQYF
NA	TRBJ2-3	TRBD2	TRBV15	TGTGCCACCAGCAGTGGGACTAAAGACACAGATACGCAGTATTTT	CATSSGTKDTDTQYF
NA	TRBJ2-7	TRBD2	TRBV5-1	TGCGCCAGCAGCCCAACCCGACTAGCGTCGACCTACGAGCAGTACTTC	CASSPTRLASTYEQYF
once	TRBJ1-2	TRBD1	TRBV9	TGTGCCAGCAGCGGAATTCACAGGGGGCACGGCTACACCTTC	CASSGIHRGHGYTF
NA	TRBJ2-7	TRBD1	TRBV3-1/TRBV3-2	TGTGCCAGCAGCCTAGGGACAGGGGGCTCCTACGAGCAGTACTTC	CASSLGTGGSYEQYF
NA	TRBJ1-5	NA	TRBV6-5	TGTGCCAGCAGACTCGACAGAAGCAATCAGCCCCAGCATTTT	CASRLDRSNQPQHF
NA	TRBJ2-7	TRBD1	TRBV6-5	TGTGCCAGCAGGGCTCTCGGGACAGGGGTCTACGAGCAGTACTTC	CASRALGTGVYEQYF
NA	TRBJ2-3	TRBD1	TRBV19	TGTGCCAGTAGAGACAGGGGATCAGTTAAGACAGATACGCAGTATTTT	CASRDRGSVKTDTQYF
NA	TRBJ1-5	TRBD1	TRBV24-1	TGTGCCACCAGTGATTGGCCGGGACAGGGCGGGGAAGGTCAGCCCCAGCATTTT	CATSDWPGQGGEGQPQHF
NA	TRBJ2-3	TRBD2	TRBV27	TGTGCCAGTGGGGGCGGGAGGATGGCAGATACGCAGTATTTT	CASGGGRMADTQYF
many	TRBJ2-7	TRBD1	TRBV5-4	TGTGCCGGGTGGGGGACAGCCTTCTACGAGCAGTACTTC	CAGWGTAFYEQYF
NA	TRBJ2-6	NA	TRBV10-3	TGTGCCATCAGTGAGTCCCGGTTTTCTGCCGGGGCCAACGTCCTGACTTTC	CAISESRFSAGANVLTF
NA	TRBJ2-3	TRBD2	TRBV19	TGTGCCAGTAGTTTCGCGGGAGGGCTGTATAGCACAGATACGCAGTATTTT	CASSFAGGLYSTDTQYF
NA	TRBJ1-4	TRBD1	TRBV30	TGTGCCTGGAGGGACAGGCGTGAAAAACTGTTTTTT	CAWRDRREKLFF
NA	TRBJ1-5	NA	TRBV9	TGTGCCAGCAGCGGCGGGCCCCTTGGCAATCAGCCCCAGCATTTT	CASSGGPLGNQPQHF
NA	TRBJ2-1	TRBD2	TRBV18	TGTGCCAGCTCACCAGCAAGCGGGGCGTACAATGAGCAGTTCTTC	CASSPASGAYNEQFF
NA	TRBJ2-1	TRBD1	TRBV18	TGTGCCAGCTCACCAGGACAGGGGAACTCCTACAATGAGCAGTTCTTC	CASSPGQGNSYNEQFF
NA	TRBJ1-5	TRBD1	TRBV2	TGTGCCAGCAGTTATCGGACAGGGGCCAGCAATCAGCCCCAGCATTTT	CASSYRTGASNQPQHF
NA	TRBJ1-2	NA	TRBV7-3	TGTGCCAGCAGCTTAGAGGCGGGCGGGACGGACTATGGCTACACCTTC	CASSLEAGGTDYGYTF
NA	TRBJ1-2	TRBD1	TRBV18	TGTGCCAGCTCACCGGGACAGGGGGCTTACTATGGCTACACCTTC	CASSPGQGAYYGYTF
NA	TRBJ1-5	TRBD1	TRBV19	TGTGCCAGTAGATCCCGGACAGGGGGCGAGTTTAGCAATCAGCCCCAGCATTTT	CASRSRTGGEFSNQPQHF
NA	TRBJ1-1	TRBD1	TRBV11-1	TGTGCCAGCAGCTTGTCGGACAGGGGAATCGCTTTCTTT	CASSLSDRGIAFF
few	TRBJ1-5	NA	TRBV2	TGTGCCAGCAGTACCTCCACCGGGTTAAGCAATCAGCCCCAGCATTTT	CASSTSTGLSNQPQHF
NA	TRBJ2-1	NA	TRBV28	TGTGCCAGCAGTTTGTTCGACAATGAGCAGTTCTTC	CASSLFDNEQFF
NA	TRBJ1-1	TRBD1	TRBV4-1	TGCGCCAGCAGCCAAAAACCCGCCGGGACAGGGGGTTCCAACACTGAAGCTTTCTTT	CASSQKPAGTGGSNTEAFF
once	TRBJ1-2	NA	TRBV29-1	TGCAGCGTACCCTACAGGGCGGATGGCTACACCTTC	CSVPYRADGYTF
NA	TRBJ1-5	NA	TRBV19	TGTGCCAGTAGCAACTCAGGGGCCCCCGGGCAGCCCCAGCATTTT	CASSNSGAPGQPQHF
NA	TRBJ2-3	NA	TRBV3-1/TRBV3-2	TGTGCCAGCAGCCAAGTCTCAGATACGCAGTATTTT	CASSQVSDTQYF
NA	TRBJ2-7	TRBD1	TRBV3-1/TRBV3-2	TGTGCCAGCAGCCCTTTGACAGGGTGGAACGAGCAGTACTTC	CASSPLTGWNEQYF
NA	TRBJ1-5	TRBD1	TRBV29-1	TGCAGTCACGCACCGGGACAGACCAATCAGCCCCAGCATTTT	CSHAPGQTNQPQHF
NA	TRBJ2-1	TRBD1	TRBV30	TGTGCCTGGGTACCGGGACAGGTCAATGAGCAGTTCTTC	CAWVPGQVNEQFF
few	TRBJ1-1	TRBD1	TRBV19	TGTGCCAGTAGTATTGGCTGGAGACAGGGGGAAGCTTTCTTT	CASSIGWRQGEAFF
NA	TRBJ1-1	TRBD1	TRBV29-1	TGCAGCGTTAAGACAGGGGGTGGTGGCACTGAAGCTTTCTTT	CSVKTGGGGTEAFF
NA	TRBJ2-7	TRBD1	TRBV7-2	TGTGCCAGCAGCCCCCGGACAGGGAGGTACGAGCAGTACTTC	CASSPRTGRYEQYF
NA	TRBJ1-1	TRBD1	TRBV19	TGTGCCAGTAGTATAGGCCCGGGACAGGGGGCGCGTGCTTTCTTT	CASSIGPGQGARAFF
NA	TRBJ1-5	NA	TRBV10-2	TGCGCCAGCAGTGAGTCAGGGGCCCAGCCCCAGCATTTT	CASSESGAQPQHF
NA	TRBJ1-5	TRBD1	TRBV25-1	TGTGCCAGCAGGGGACAGGGACAGCCCCAGCATTTT	CASRGQGQPQHF
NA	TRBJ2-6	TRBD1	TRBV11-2	TGTGCCAGCAGCCCCCGGACAGGGGTCGGGGCCAACGTCCTGACTTTC	CASSPRTGVGANVLTF
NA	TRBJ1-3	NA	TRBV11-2	TGTGCCAGCAGCTTAGAGCCCGGGAGCCGAGGAAACACCATATATTTT	CASSLEPGSRGNTIYF
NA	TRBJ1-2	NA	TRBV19	TGTGCCAGTAGGCCGGGAGGGGATAACTATGGCTACACCTTC	CASRPGGDNYGYTF
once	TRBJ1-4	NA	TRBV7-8	TGTGCCAGCAGCCGGGTAGGCGGAAAACTGTTTTTT	CASSRVGGKLFF
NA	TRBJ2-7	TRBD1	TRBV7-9	TGTGCCAGCAGCTTAGCCGGGACAGGGGAATACGAGCAGTACTTC	CASSLAGTGEYEQYF
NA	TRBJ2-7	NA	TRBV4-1	TGCGCCAGCAGCCGCACGGGCTCCTACGAGCAGTACTTC	CASSRTGSYEQYF
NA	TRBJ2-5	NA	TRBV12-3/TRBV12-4	TGTGCCAGCAGCCTAGACTTAAAAGAGACCCAGTACTTC	CASSLDLKETQYF
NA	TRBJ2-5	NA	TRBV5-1	TGCGCCAGCAGCGTGGACAGCTTTCAAGAGACCCAGTACTTC	CASSVDSFQETQYF
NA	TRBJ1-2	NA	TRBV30	TGTGCCTGGAGTCGACAGACGGGCCTTAGTGGCTACACCTTC	CAWSRQTGLSGYTF
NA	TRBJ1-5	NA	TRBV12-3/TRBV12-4	TGTGCCAGCAGTTTTTCGGCGGGTCAGCCCCAGCATTTT	CASSFSAGQPQHF
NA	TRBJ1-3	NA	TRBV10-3	TGTGCCATCCGGGGACCCGAACGGGACACCAAAATATATTTT	CAIRGPERDTKIYF
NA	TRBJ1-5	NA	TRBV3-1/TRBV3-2	TGTGCCAGCAGCCAAGGACAGTATAATCAGCCCCAGCATTTT	CASSQGQYNQPQHF
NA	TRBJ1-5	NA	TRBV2	TGTGCCAGCAGCAGGGAAAAAATTGGCAATCAGCCCCAGCATTTT	CASSREKIGNQPQHF
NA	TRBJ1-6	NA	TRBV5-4	TGTGCCAGCAGCTTGGCGGGGGGCTATAATTCACCCCTCCACTTT	CASSLAGGYNSPLHF
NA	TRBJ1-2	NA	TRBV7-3	TGTGCCAGCAGGGGAGATTCGGACTATGGCTACACCTTC	CASRGDSDYGYTF